The rows below give T cell receptor beta chains drawn from one sample of a study of blood T cell repertoires in COVID-19. TCRdb's table, derived via immunoSEQ multiplex PCR, lists solely in-frame clones and lacks some. The sample carries 300,000 to 350,000 clones, roughly 86% recorded once. Specimen: PBMCs or T cells enriched from blood (not recorded which). Receptors originate from a woman aged 25 to 39 who had recovered from COVID-19. The CDR3 runs from the conserved cysteine through the conserved F or W. The D gene is left open where the match is weak. Size values are once, few and many counts, or a class for expanded clones, and some rows have none.

V: TRBV10-1; size: once; D: -; J: TRBJ2-1; CDR3: CASIPSGRNEQFF; DNA: TGCGCCAGCATCCCTTCTGGCCGTAATGAGCAGTTCTTC
V: TRBV10-3; size: -; D: -; J: TRBJ2-5; CDR3: CAISQQGSHQETQYF; DNA: TGTGCCATCAGTCAACAGGGTAGTCACCAAGAGACCCAGTACTTC
V: TRBV5-1; size: -; D: -; J: TRBJ2-5; CDR3: CATSGRGETQYF; DNA: TGCGCCACCTCTGGAAGGGGAGAGACCCAGTACTTC
V: TRBV19; size: -; D: -; J: TRBJ1-2; CDR3: CASSIMGGYGYTF; DNA: TGTGCCAGTAGTATAATGGGAGGGTATGGCTACACCTTC
V: TRBV19; size: -; D: TRBD1; J: TRBJ2-1; CDR3: CASSLDRVQFF; DNA: TGTGCCAGTAGTCTCGACAGGGTGCAGTTCTTC
V: TRBV5-4; size: -; D: -; J: TRBJ2-1; CDR3: CASSSALTGNYYNEQFF; DNA: TGTGCCAGCAGCTCCGCCTTAACAGGGAACTACTACAATGAGCAGTTCTTC
V: TRBV6-5; size: -; D: TRBD2; J: TRBJ2-1; CDR3: CASTLAEIYNEQFF; DNA: TGTGCCAGCACCCTAGCGGAAATTTACAATGAGCAGTTCTTC
V: TRBV5-6; size: once; D: TRBD1; J: TRBJ1-6; CDR3: CASSSRTGTNSPLHF; DNA: TGTGCCAGCAGCTCACGGACAGGGACAAATTCACCCCTCCACTTT
V: TRBV2; size: -; D: TRBD2; J: TRBJ2-5; CDR3: CATYSGRGPKETQYF; DNA: TGTGCCACCTACAGCGGGAGGGGGCCTAAAGAGACCCAGTACTTC
V: TRBV28; size: -; D: -; J: TRBJ2-3; CDR3: CASSLGADPSTDTQYF; DNA: TGTGCCAGCAGTTTAGGGGCAGATCCTAGCACAGATACGCAGTATTTT
V: TRBV4-3; size: -; D: -; J: TRBJ2-3; CDR3: CASSPSDLTDTQYF; DNA: TGCGCCAGCAGCCCTTCAGATCTCACAGATACGCAGTATTTT
V: TRBV18; size: -; D: TRBD2; J: TRBJ2-7; CDR3: CASSPKLTSGRGAEQYF; DNA: TGTGCCAGCTCCCCGAAACTCACTAGCGGGAGGGGTGCCGAGCAGTACTTC
V: TRBV7-2; size: once; D: TRBD1; J: TRBJ2-7; CDR3: CASSSRRDRGTYEQYF; DNA: TGTGCCAGCAGCTCAAGAAGGGACAGGGGGACATACGAGCAGTACTTC
V: TRBV29-1; size: -; D: TRBD1; J: TRBJ1-2; CDR3: CSVWDSNYGYTF; DNA: TGCAGCGTTTGGGACAGTAACTATGGCTACACCTTC
V: TRBV7-6; size: -; D: -; J: TRBJ2-2; CDR3: CASSLVGTLSSGELFF; DNA: TGTGCCAGCAGCTTAGTCGGGACACTTAGCTCCGGGGAGCTGTTTTTT
V: TRBV29-1; size: -; D: -; J: TRBJ1-2; CDR3: CSGGGRKNGYTF; DNA: TGCAGCGGAGGGGGTAGGAAAAATGGCTACACCTTC
V: TRBV19; size: -; D: TRBD2; J: TRBJ2-1; CDR3: CAIFSSGRADEQFF; DNA: TGTGCCATCTTTTCAAGCGGGAGGGCAGATGAGCAGTTCTTC
V: TRBV27; size: -; D: TRBD1; J: TRBJ1-6; CDR3: CASSLTGGALHF; DNA: TGTGCCAGCAGTCTGACAGGGGGAGCCCTCCACTTT
V: TRBV4-1; size: -; D: -; J: TRBJ2-7; CDR3: CASTPGGGRSYEQYF; DNA: TGCGCCAGCACCCCTGGTGGGGGCCGATCCTACGAGCAGTACTTC
V: TRBV6-1; size: -; D: -; J: TRBJ1-6; CDR3: CASSELGITELPLHF; DNA: TGTGCCAGCAGTGAACTTGGTATAACCGAACTACCCCTCCACTTT
V: TRBV11-2; size: -; D: -; J: TRBJ2-1; CDR3: CASSSTSGSWYNEQFF; DNA: TGTGCCAGCAGCTCCACGTCGGGGTCATGGTACAATGAGCAGTTCTTC
V: TRBV2; size: -; D: -; J: TRBJ1-1; CDR3: CASSVAGNTEAFF; DNA: TGTGCCAGCAGTGTGGCAGGGAACACTGAAGCTTTCTTT
V: TRBV19; size: few; D: -; J: TRBJ2-1; CDR3: CASSARGNEQFF; DNA: TGTGCCAGTAGTGCAAGGGGGAATGAGCAGTTCTTC
V: TRBV6-5; size: -; D: -; J: TRBJ1-2; CDR3: CASRVAANYGYTF; DNA: TGTGCCAGCAGGGTGGCAGCGAACTATGGCTACACCTTC
V: TRBV21-1; size: -; D: -; J: TRBJ1-3; CDR3: CASSKAVRNSGNTIYF; DNA: TGTGCCAGCAGCAAAGCTGTCCGTAACTCTGGAAACACCATATATTTT
V: TRBV30; size: few; D: -; J: TRBJ1-4; CDR3: CAWSTPGSTNEKLFF; DNA: TGTGCCTGGAGTACGCCAGGTTCAACTAATGAAAAACTGTTTTTT
V: TRBV7-2; size: -; D: -; J: TRBJ1-1; CDR3: CASSFDSSRGAFF; DNA: TGTGCCAGCAGCTTCGACAGTTCGCGGGGAGCTTTCTTT
V: TRBV28; size: -; D: TRBD1; J: TRBJ1-6; CDR3: CASSLGQGVPILYNSPLHF; DNA: TGTGCCAGCAGTTTAGGACAGGGAGTACCAATTTTGTATAATTCACCCCTCCACTTT
V: TRBV7-3; size: -; D: -; J: TRBJ2-2; CDR3: CASSHELWTGELFF; DNA: TGTGCCAGCAGCCACGAGTTATGGACCGGGGAGCTGTTTTTT
V: TRBV30; size: -; D: TRBD1; J: TRBJ2-7; CDR3: CAQGQAISYEQYF; DNA: TGTGCCCAGGGACAGGCTATTTCCTACGAGCAGTACTTC
V: TRBV20-1; size: -; D: -; J: TRBJ2-7; CDR3: CSAKAGDEQYF; DNA: TGCAGTGCGAAGGCAGGTGACGAGCAGTACTTC
V: TRBV19; size: -; D: -; J: TRBJ1-1; CDR3: CASTLQENTEAFF; DNA: TGTGCCAGTACTCTACAGGAAAACACTGAAGCTTTCTTT
V: TRBV6-5; size: -; D: -; J: TRBJ2-3; CDR3: CASRYASGDTQYF; DNA: TGTGCCAGCAGATACGCTTCGGGAGATACGCAGTATTTT
V: TRBV30; size: -; D: -; J: TRBJ2-2; CDR3: CAWSVGGAGELFF; DNA: TGTGCCTGGAGTGTAGGCGGGGCCGGGGAGCTGTTTTTT
V: TRBV5-1; size: -; D: -; J: TRBJ2-1; CDR3: CASSLEVTYNEQFF; DNA: TGCGCCAGCAGCCTCGAGGTGACCTACAATGAGCAGTTCTTC
V: TRBV6-5; size: -; D: TRBD1; J: TRBJ1-1; CDR3: CASSPQGVLTEAFF; DNA: TGTGCCAGCAGTCCCCAGGGGGTATTGACTGAAGCTTTCTTT
V: TRBV5-6; size: once; D: -; J: TRBJ2-3; CDR3: CASSLFSGYTDTQYF; DNA: TGTGCCAGCAGCTTATTTAGCGGTTACACAGATACGCAGTATTTT
V: TRBV7-6; size: -; D: -; J: TRBJ2-1; CDR3: CASSLLSVSEQFF; DNA: TGTGCCAGCAGCTTACTTAGCGTGAGTGAGCAGTTCTTC
V: TRBV4-1; size: -; D: TRBD2; J: TRBJ2-7; CDR3: CASSQGVGTSETRAYEQYF; DNA: TGCGCCAGCAGCCAAGGGGTAGGCACTAGCGAAACGAGAGCCTACGAGCAGTACTTC
V: TRBV28; size: once; D: -; J: TRBJ2-1; CDR3: CASSFPRGGSYNEQFF; DNA: TGTGCCAGCAGTTTTCCCCGTGGCGGCTCCTACAATGAGCAGTTCTTC
V: TRBV5-8; size: few; D: TRBD1; J: TRBJ1-2; CDR3: CASSSPWTGSLDGYTF; DNA: TGTGCCAGCAGCTCGCCCTGGACAGGGTCGCTGGATGGCTACACCTTC
V: TRBV2; size: -; D: -; J: TRBJ2-3; CDR3: CASSSVSDTQYF; DNA: TGTGCCAGCTCGTCCGTGTCGGATACGCAGTATTTT
V: TRBV7-2; size: once; D: -; J: TRBJ1-2; CDR3: CASSVGARDYGYTF; DNA: TGTGCCAGCAGCGTAGGAGCGCGTGACTATGGCTACACCTTC
V: TRBV5-1; size: -; D: -; J: TRBJ2-1; CDR3: CASSLEWRYHSYNEQFF; DNA: TGCGCCAGCAGCTTGGAATGGCGGTACCACTCCTACAATGAGCAGTTCTTC
V: TRBV27; size: -; D: TRBD1; J: TRBJ2-2; CDR3: CASRPYDRGGTGELFF; DNA: TGTGCCAGCAGACCGTACGACAGGGGGGGAACCGGGGAGCTGTTTTTT
V: TRBV6-5; size: -; D: TRBD1; J: TRBJ1-5; CDR3: CASSSQDRGDQPQHF; DNA: TGTGCCAGCAGTTCCCAGGACAGGGGGGATCAGCCCCAGCATTTT
V: TRBV12-5; size: -; D: -; J: TRBJ1-5; CDR3: CASGLVGQPQHF; DNA: TGTGCTAGTGGTTTGGTGGGCCAGCCCCAGCATTTT
V: TRBV28; size: once; D: TRBD2; J: TRBJ2-7; CDR3: CASMTETGGFYEQYF; DNA: TGTGCCAGCATGACGGAGACGGGAGGGTTCTACGAGCAGTACTTC
V: TRBV30; size: once; D: TRBD1; J: TRBJ1-2; CDR3: CAWSVTGGIGYTF; DNA: TGTGCCTGGAGTGTAACAGGGGGAATTGGCTACACCTTC